Listed here are 2 T cell receptor beta chains from one sample, sequenced in a study of blood T cell repertoires in COVID-19. Repertoires were generated with immunoSEQ multiplex PCR, while TCRdb's copy carries only in-frame clones and drops some. The repertoire includes about 160,000 clones, around nine tenths of them detected once, and around 10% sits in the top ten. The source material was peripheral blood. These receptors were obtained from an older woman with COVID-19, enrolled during active disease.

This chain joins TRBV5-6 and TRBJ2-6; unclear D gene. The CDR3 runs 15 residues. The V gene's germline CDR1 is SGHDT and CDR2 YYEEEE. V was cut by 4 bases and J by 4 bases, with 12 bases left in between. The CDR3 reads CASSLGWSGANVLTF. The CDR3 DNA reads TGTGCCAGCAGCCTGGGGTGGAGCGGGGCCAACGTCCTGACTTTC.

The chain is built from TRBV10-2 and TRBJ2-7; TRBD1 might be the D (5 bases). CDR3 length equals 15 residues. V shed 2 bases and J shed 0 bases, with 11 bases lying between them. CDR1 is WSHSY and CDR2 is SAAADI in the germline V gene. The CDR3 here is CASSEDRTISYEQYF. The CDR3 DNA reads as TGCGCCAGCAGTGAGGACAGAACGATCTCCTACGAGCAGTACTTC.